This T cell receptor beta chain was identified during a study of blood T cell repertoires in COVID-19. Study context: The samples span acute and convalescent COVID-19 from the United States, Italy and Spain. T cells, B-cell-depleted T cells, or PBMCs supplied cDNA or gDNA.

In the study's own analysis: Estimates of nucleated cell counts were drawn from the amplification of reference gene primers. Repertoires were generated with immunoSEQ multiplex PCR, while TCRdb's copy carries only in-frame clones and drops some. That table is the source of V, J and clone size, and D and trimming were worked out from the DNA. This sample has about 66,000 clones; around 82% occur once, and the top ten carry approximately 6.6%. The CDR3 contains 15 residues. Per germline, CDR1 MNHEY and CDR2 SVGAGI. The ends lost 6 bases at V and 4 bases at J; junction bases unmatched: 9. The J gene is TRBJ2-5, the V gene TRBV6-5; 9 bases are a match to TRBD1. This clonotype originated in a man aged 55 to 69 with acute or convalescent COVID-19. Sequenced input: peripheral blood. CDR3 coding DNA: TGTGCCAGCAGGCAAGGGACAGGGCGGCGAGAGACCCAGTACTTC. This translates into CASRQGTGRRETQYF.